Detailed here is one T cell receptor (beta chain). Antigen unknown. The length of the CDR3 is 12 residues. Trimming cost V 3 bases and J 9 bases, with 11 bases left between them. The germline V gene encodes CDR1 DFQATT and CDR2 SNEGSKA (reference sequence). This record comes from a study of CD8 T cells in ankylosing spondylitis. Study-wide findings and caveats: Apparently characteristic of ankylosing spondylitis blood was a TCR beta motif (about 8 highly homologous variants).

By quantitative 5'-RACE with molecular barcodes, the TCR beta libraries were made. Using its own MiXCR run on the 5' RACE reads, TCRdb lists one record per CDR3 protein. The table records about 390,000 distinct CDR3 sequences, about 22% of them present only once. Input material: blood, either unsorted or a sorted T cell fraction (not recorded which). The chain is built from TRBV20-1 and TRBJ1-4, with unresolved D. The sequence was collected from a male donor with ankylosing spondylitis. As DNA, the CDR3 is TGCAGTGCTAGTCACCGAGGACAAAAACTGTTTTTT. It specifies CSASHRGQKLFF.